Listed here is a single T cell receptor (beta chain). Produced via immunoSEQ multiplex PCR; TCRdb's table is partial and in-frame only. The table has fewer than 130,000 clones, around 89% seen once. This entry is derived from a study of control samples from healthy donors and cancer patients. Germline CDR1 and CDR2: SGHTA and FQGTGA. There are 14 residues in the CDR3. Trimming removed 3 bases from V and 2 bases from J; junction bases left unmatched: 1. The sequence was obtained from an older woman with lung cancer. The J gene is TRBJ2-5, the V gene TRBV7-3, with 9 bases fitting TRBD2. The sequenced sample consisted of PBMCs. CDR3 in DNA: TGTGCCAGCAGCTTGACTAGCGGTCAAGAGACCCAGTACTTC. Translating it yields CASSLTSGQETQYF. The full variable domain, rest sourced from reference TRBV7-3 and TRBJ2-5, is GAGVSQTPSNKVTEKGKYVELRCDPISGHTALYWYRQSLGQGPEFLIYFQGTGAADDSGLPNDRFFAVRPEGSVSTLKIQRTERGDSAVYLCASSLTSGQETQYFGPGTRLLVL.